This TCR beta chain is drawn from a study of cytomegalovirus exposure and HLA in healthy donors. The ends lost 0 bases at V and 1 base at J; junction bases unmatched: 5. The CDR3 length is 16 residues. Germline assignment: CDR1 SGHTS and CDR2 YDEGEE. The study, taken as a whole, reports: Among TCR beta chains, those listed as cytomegalovirus-associated numbered around 180. Reported results showed that the classifier diagnosed cytomegalovirus status with high specificity and sensitivity. Rare sequences made up most TCRs, while some public TCRs were found in many donors.

In the case of this clone: The antigen is undetermined.

The assay was immunoSEQ multiplex PCR, and TCRdb's table has in-frame clones only and misses some. The sample holds approximately 120,000 clones, almost 90% seen once. The sample taken for sequencing was PBMCs. This sequence was found in a woman in her late teens or twenties in good health and CMV-seronegative. V gene TRBV5-8 combines with J gene TRBJ2-3; 7 positions agree with TRBD2. The CDR3 DNA reads TGTGCCAGCAGCTTGGCCCTAGCGGAGGGCACAGATACGCAGTATTTT. Encoded protein: CASSLALAEGTDTQYF.